Below, 13 T cell receptor beta chains from the same sample are listed, as sequenced in a study of molecular identifiers for immune sequencing clone quantification. Each CDR3 protein is one row after TCRdb ran MiXCR on the PCR reads. The top ten clones hold more than 0.95% of a sample with more than 35,000 distinct CDR3 sequences, about 18% of them seen once. Sequencing used naive CD8+ T cells from blood, with Jurkat cell RNA spiked in. Subset here: FACS-sorted CD8+CD4-CCR7+CD45RA+ naive T cells. These receptors were collected from a human donor in good health. Some libraries in this study had Jurkat cell RNA spiked in.

This clonotype was picked up many times. V usage is TRBV29-1 and J usage is TRBJ2-3; the match to TRBD2 covers 8 bases. The CDR3 sequence is 11 residues long. Germline loops: CDR1 SQVTM, CDR2 ANQGSEA. Unmatched junction bases numbered 3, after V lost 4 bases and J lost 9 bases. DNA for the CDR3: TGCAGCGTTGCCGGGGGGGAAACGCAGTATTTT. Amino acids: CSVAGGETQYF.

This clonotype is judged medium-sized. The V and J genes are TRBV7-6 and TRBJ2-3; D uncertain. The CDR3 has 13 amino acids. In germline, CDR1 is SGHVS, CDR2 FNYEAQ. The V and J ends lost 4 bases and 1 base respectively, with 6 bases between them. CDR3 coding DNA: TGTGCCAGCAGCTCGAGTGGCACAGATACGCAGTATTTT. Encoded protein: CASSSSGTDTQYF.

In regard to this clonotype: This may be a read error, as it is one base from a much larger clone. V usage is TRBV7-6 and J usage is TRBJ2-1; 8 positions agree with TRBD1. From germline, CDR1 is SGHVS and CDR2 FNYEAQ. The V and J ends lost 2 bases and 6 bases, in that order; junction bases with no gene match: 6. The CDR3 consists of 15 residues. This CDR3 reads CASSLFGQGGNEQFF. The CDR3 DNA follows: TGTGCCAGCAGCTTATTTGGACAGGGAGGCAATGAGCAGTTCTTC. The full variable domain, rest sourced from reference TRBV7-6 and TRBJ2-1, is GAGVSQSPRYKVTKRGQDVALRCDPISGHVSLYWYRQALGQGPEFLTYFNYEAQQDKSGLPNDRFSAERPEGSISTLTIQRTEQRDSAMYRCASSLFGQGGNEQFFGPGTRLTVL.

Worth noting for this clonotype: This may come from a read error, since a much larger clone is one base off. This chain joins TRBV3-1 and TRBJ2-5; 8 positions agree with TRBD2. Germline-derived CDR1 and CDR2 are LGHDT and YNNKEL (reference sequence). This CDR3 has 15 amino acids. The CDR3 DNA sequence: TGTGCCAACAGCCGCGTCGGGGGGGGCCAAGAGACCCAGTACTTC. This translates into CANSRVGGGQETQYF.

This clonotype showed up many times. This chain uses TRBV7-6 with TRBJ2-7, with a possible D match to TRBD1 (6 bases). Looked up from germline, CDR1 is SGHVS and CDR2 is FNYEAQ. CDR3 size: 12 residues. Trimming cost V 3 bases and J 7 bases, with 10 bases left between them. The DNA for the CDR3 is TGTGCCAGCAGCTTGAACAGGGCGGAGCAGTACTTC. Translation: CASSLNRAEQYF.

This clonotype was picked up many times. The genes are TRBV19 and TRBJ2-3, with D maybe TRBD2 (6 bases). The CDR3 has 15 residues. The germline V gene has CDR1 LNHDA and CDR2 SQIVND (reference sequence). The V end was cut by 3 bases, the J end by 3 bases, with 13 bases between. The CDR3 nucleotides read TGTGCCAGTAGTATTCTGTGGAGGGGAACAGATACGCAGTATTTT. This codes for CASSILWRGTDTQYF.

This clonotype came up many times. The chain is built from TRBV6-5 and TRBJ1-1; D is possibly TRBD1 (5 bases). Germline CDR1 and CDR2: MNHEY and SVGAGI. The CDR3 runs to 16 residues. V shed 2 bases and J shed 0 bases, with 13 bases lying between them. CDR3 DNA: TGTGCCAGCAGTTACAGTCGGGGGGTCATGAACACTGAAGCTTTCTTT. This encodes CASSYSRGVMNTEAFF.

This clonotype was recorded many times. The chain recombines TRBV5-6 with TRBJ1-1, with 7 nucleotides matching TRBD1. This CDR3 is 16 amino acids long. Germline trimming cut 4 bases from V and 5 bases from J; bases unmatched to any gene: 14. Per the germline V gene, CDR1 is SGHDT and CDR2 is YYEEEE. CDR3 loop: CASSRRQGSWETEAFF. DNA for the CDR3: TGTGCCAGCAGCCGGAGACAGGGAAGTTGGGAGACTGAAGCTTTCTTT.

At least ten counts were recorded for this clonotype. The chain joins TRBV9 to TRBJ2-7; a weak D match, TRBD1 (6 bases). CDR1 and CDR2 from the germline V gene are SGDLS and YYNGEE. CDR3 size: 15 residues. V gave up 3 bases and J gave up 0 bases, with 13 bases separating them. Written as DNA, the CDR3 is TGTGCCAGCAGCGAAGACCCGGACAGCTCCTACGAGCAGTACTTC. Its translation: CASSEDPDSSYEQYF.

In this sample, this clonotype is medium-sized. The V gene is TRBV4-1, the J gene TRBJ2-5; D is unclear. In germline, CDR1 is MGHRA, CDR2 YSYEKL. With 0 bases removed from V and 5 bases from J, the gap between germline ends came to 4 bases. This CDR3 is built from 12 residues. CDR3 bases: TGCGCCAGCAGCCAAGATTCGGAGACCCAGTACTTC. The encoded protein is CASSQDSETQYF.

Concerning this clonotype itself: A much larger clone is a single base away; this may be a read error. The rearrangement links TRBV6-2 or TRBV6-3 to TRBJ1-4; D might be TRBD1 (5 bases). V dropped 2 bases and J dropped 7 bases, with 14 bases sitting between them. Per the germline V gene, CDR1 is MNHEY and CDR2 is SVGEGT. The CDR3 is 15 amino acids. DNA of the CDR3: TGTGCCAGCAGTTACGTCGGGGCCGGAGGTGAAAAACTGTTTTTT. Residues: CASSYVGAGGEKLFF.

A word on this clonotype: The CDR3 end shows no conserved phenylalanine or tryptophan, and so a read error is likely. For the CDR3, the DNA is TGTGCCAGCAGCGAGAGGTCAGGACAGGGGGAGTACGAGCAGTACTCC. Translation gives CASSERSGQGEYEQYS. The V call is TRBV3-1, the J call TRBJ2-7, with TRBD1 identical over 10 bases. Germline V gene sequence: CDR1 LGHDT, CDR2 YNNKEL (reference sequence). This CDR3 comprises 16 residues. V lost 5 bases to trimming and J lost 4 bases; unmatched junction nucleotides: 11.

This clonotype is medium-sized by share. This chain links TRBV23-1 with TRBJ2-3; D not certain. TRBV23-1 is placed among ORFs of uncertain function. V was clipped by 2 bases and J by 1 base, with 13 bases between them. The CDR3 has 16 amino acids. CDR3 DNA: TGCGCCAGCAGTCAAGGTCCTAAAAGGGGCACAGATACGCAGTATTTT. It specifies CASSQGPKRGTDTQYF.